One sample yielded the 26 T cell receptor beta chains listed below, sequenced in a study of OX40 agonist ivuxolimab in advanced cancers. TCRdb keeps only in-frame clones here, not all; method: immunoSEQ multiplex PCR. Among tens of thousands of clones, around 87% were seen once, and the ten largest hold approximately 2%. Sequencing was performed on CD4+ or CD8+ T cells sorted from blood, taken in a trial of the OX40 agonist ivuxolimab. Receptors originate from an adult with an advanced solid tumor such as melanoma, head and neck, liver or kidney cancer.

V is TRBV12-2 and J is TRBJ2-1; the listed D gene, TRBD2, was not tested against the DNA. TRBV12-2 is a known pseudogene. CDR3 length: 16 residues. The CDR3 nucleotides are TGTGCAAGTCGTTCGGACTACAACCCTCGATACAATGAGCAGTTCTTC. Translation gives CASRSDYNPRYNEQFF.

The gene calls are TRBV18 and TRBJ2-3; tentatively, D is TRBD2 (5 bases). Germline CDR1 is KGHSH and CDR2 is LQKENI. Between the trimmed V and J ends, which lost 6 bases and 1 base, there was a span of 11 bases. The CDR3 loop spans 14 amino acids. CDR3 DNA: TGTGCCAGCTCTCCCCCCGGGGGCACAGATACGCAGTATTTT. This sequence encodes CASSPPGGTDTQYF.

The sample holds one count of this clone. The chain uses TRBV5-8 and TRBJ1-1, with 11 bases lining up with TRBD1. Germline CDR1 reads SGHTS; CDR2 reads YDEGEE. With 4 bases clipped from V and 5 bases from J, the junction kept 4 bases outside the gene matches. This CDR3 is built from 14 residues. In DNA, the CDR3 is TGTGCCAGCAGCATCGGGACAGGGGGTACTGAAGCTTTCTTT. It yields the protein CASSIGTGGTEAFF.

This chain connects TRBV4-2 to TRBJ2-1; tentative D call: TRBD1 (6 bases). Trimming removed 0 bases from V and 0 bases from J, with 9 bases in between. This CDR3 spans 16 amino acids. The V gene's germline CDR1 is LGHNA and CDR2 YNFKEQ. Written as DNA, the CDR3 is TGTGCCAGCAGCCAAGAATGGGACACCTCCTACAATGAGCAGTTCTTC. It specifies CASSQEWDTSYNEQFF.

The chain couples TRBV7-9 to TRBJ2-7, with a possible D match to TRBD1 (6 bases). Germline V gene lookup returns CDR1 SEHNR and CDR2 FQNEAQ (reference sequence). The CDR3 consists of 13 residues. V lost 5 bases, J lost 6 bases, and 14 bases lay in between. The CDR3 sequence: CASSIRTDGEQYF. CDR3 nucleotide sequence: TGTGCCAGCAGCATCAGGACAGACGGCGAGCAGTACTTC.

V gene TRBV21-1 combines with J gene TRBJ1-1. TRBV21-1 constitutes a pseudogene. The CDR3 sequence is 15 residues long. The CDR3 region has the DNA TGTGCCAGCACCCGAAGGGTAGGGAATAACACTGAAGCTTTCTTT. Amino acid sequence: CASTRRVGNNTEAFF.

This clone has a single count. The chain joins TRBV7-7 to TRBJ2-1, with a weak D call TRBD1 (6 bases). Germline CDR1 reads SSHAT; CDR2 reads FNYEAQ (reference sequence). This CDR3 contains 14 residues. Trimming cost V 5 bases and J 4 bases, with 12 bases left between them. The CDR3, as DNA: TGTGCCAGCAGCCGCTCCGGACAGTACAATGAGCAGTTCTTC. It translates to CASSRSGQYNEQFF.

V and J are TRBV11-3 and TRBJ2-3, with D possibly matching TRBD2 (6 bases). In germline, CDR1 is SGHNT, CDR2 YENEEA. Trimming cost V 5 bases and J 2 bases, with 8 bases left between them. CDR3 length: 13 residues. Here the CDR3 DNA reads TGTGCCAGCAGCCCGGGACTCACAGATACGCAGTATTTT. It specifies CASSPGLTDTQYF.

This chain uses TRBV2 with TRBJ1-3; no reliable D call. Germline CDR1 is SNHLY and CDR2 is FYNNEI. The V gene lost 4 bases and the J gene lost 0 bases, with 10 bases spanning the gap. The length of the CDR3 is 15 residues. CDR3: CASSGIRSSGNTIYF. CDR3 nucleotide sequence: TGTGCCAGCAGTGGTATCAGATCCTCTGGAAACACCATATATTTT.

The V call is TRBV5-4, the J call TRBJ2-5; 7 positions match TRBD1. Germline lookup yields CDR1 SGHNT and CDR2 YYREEE (reference sequence). V lost 3 bases and J lost 1; bases outside the gene matches: 6. The CDR3 contains 15 residues. CDR3 in amino acids: CASSSATGIQETQYF. CDR3 DNA sequence: TGTGCCAGCAGCTCAGCGACAGGGATCCAAGAGACCCAGTACTTC. The full variable domain, in which reference TRBV5-4 and TRBJ2-5 provide the parts outside the CDR3, is ETGVTQSPTHLIKTRGQQVTLRCSSQSGHNTVSWYQQALGQGPQFIFQYYREEENGRGNFPPRFSGLQFPNYSSELNVNALELDDSALYLCASSSATGIQETQYFGPGTRLLVL.

The chain has TRBV7-8 and TRBJ2-3; D is possibly TRBD2 (6 bases). Germline V CDR1 and CDR2: SGHVS, FQNEAQ. The CDR3 runs to 14 residues. Trimming removed 5 bases from V and 2 bases from J, with 11 bases in between. DNA for the CDR3: TGTGCCAGCAGCGGGCTAGCGTTCACAGATACGCAGTATTTT. Translating gives CASSGLAFTDTQYF. Full variable domain (rest looked up from reference TRBV7-8 and TRBJ2-3): GAGVSQSPRYKVAKRGQDVALRCDPISGHVSLFWYQQALGQGPEFLTYFQNEAQLDKSGLPSDRFFAERPEGSVSTLKIQRTQQEDSAVYLCASSGLAFTDTQYFGPGTRLTVL.

The CDR3 is CASSLVGGAYEQYF. The CDR3 nucleotides read TGTGCCAGCAGCTTGGTGGGGGGCGCCTACGAGCAGTACTTC. The chain couples TRBV5-5 to TRBJ2-7; D is perhaps TRBD1 or TRBD2 (6 bases each). The CDR3 consists of 14 residues. The V end lost 0 bases, the J end lost 2 bases, and 9 bases lay between the germline ends. Germline lookup yields CDR1 SGHKS and CDR2 YYEKEE (reference sequence).

The chain links TRBV7-2 to TRBJ2-7, with D possibly TRBD1 on 6 matching bases. V was shortened by 6 bases and J by 0 bases, with 12 bases between the two germline ends. The length of the CDR3 is 14 residues. Germline V CDR1 and CDR2: SGHTA, FQGNSA. CDR3 protein: CASRETGDSYEQYF. As DNA, the CDR3 is TGTGCCAGCAGAGAGACAGGAGACTCCTACGAGCAGTACTTC.

This clone was detected a few times. The V gene is TRBV5-1, the J gene TRBJ1-2, with a possible D match to TRBD1 (6 bases). V lost 4 bases to trimming and J lost 7 bases, with 14 bases between them. Germline V gene lookup returns CDR1 SGHRS and CDR2 YFSETQ. The length of the CDR3 is 13 residues. The DNA of the CDR3 is TGCGCCAGCAGCCCGGACAGTGCAGTTGGCTACACCTTC. This translates into CASSPDSAVGYTF. Filled out from reference TRBV5-1 and TRBJ1-2, the complete variable domain reads KAGVTQTPRYLIKTRGQQVTLSCSPISGHRSVSWYQQTPGQGLQFLFEYFSETQRNKGNFPGRFSGRQFSNSRSEMNVSTLELGDSALYLCASSPDSAVGYTFGSGTRLTVV.

The chain employs TRBV5-1 and TRBJ2-5; no clear D gene. With 7 bases removed from V and 2 bases from J, the gap between germline ends came to 3 bases. Germline CDR1 SGHRS, CDR2 YFSETQ. This CDR3 region has 10 residues. The CDR3 loop is CASGQETQYF. The CDR3 DNA reads as TGCGCCAGCGGACAAGAGACCCAGTACTTC.

This chain links TRBV28 with TRBJ2-1; 11 bases align to TRBD2. The CDR3 has 17 amino acids. The germline V gene has CDR1 MDHEN and CDR2 SYDVKM. V lost 4 bases and J lost 2; bases outside the gene matches: 7. The CDR3 loop is CASSSTFSGRAYNEQFF. CDR3 DNA sequence: TGTGCCAGCAGTTCGACCTTTAGCGGGAGGGCCTACAATGAGCAGTTCTTC.

As concerns this clone: Within the sample, other DNA sequences also encode this same CDR3. The rearrangement links TRBV5-4 to TRBJ1-1, with 8 bases that match TRBD1. The CDR3 is 14 amino acids. Germline CDR1 reads SGHNT; CDR2 reads YYREEE (reference sequence). Unmatched junction bases numbered 3, after V lost 4 bases and J lost 1 base. CDR3 amino acids: CASSPTGGNTEAFF. The CDR3 DNA follows: TGTGCCAGCAGCCCTACAGGGGGGAACACTGAAGCTTTCTTT.

A single count supports this clone. The chain recombines TRBV5-1 with TRBJ2-3; TRBD2 matches at 15 bases. The J segment lost 4 bases and the V segment lost 3 bases, leaving 9 bases of the junction unmatched. The CDR3 is 18 amino acids. Germline CDR1 reads SGHRS; CDR2 reads YFSETQ. Here the CDR3 reads CASSWDWTSGGAPDTQYF. The CDR3 nucleotides read TGCGCCAGCAGCTGGGACTGGACTAGCGGGGGGGCCCCAGATACGCAGTATTTT.

This clone was seen once. The rearrangement joins TRBV9 to TRBJ1-1; no clear D. Germline CDR1 reads SGDLS; CDR2 reads YYNGEE. This CDR3 comprises 13 residues. The V end was cut by 1 base, the J end by 0 bases, with 4 bases between. The CDR3 spells CASSVQLNTEAFF. CDR3 nucleotide sequence: TGTGCCAGCAGCGTACAGTTGAACACTGAAGCTTTCTTT.

The chain joins TRBV2 to TRBJ2-7; no clear D. CDR1 is SNHLY and CDR2 is FYNNEI in the germline V gene. V dropped 5 bases and J dropped 4 bases, with 15 bases sitting between them. The CDR3 covers 14 residues. The CDR3 is CASSMSSDGYEQYF. CDR3 nucleotides: TGTGCCAGCAGTATGTCCAGTGACGGATACGAGCAGTACTTC.

The rearrangement links TRBV2 to TRBJ2-7, with D possibly matching TRBD2 (6 bases). The germline V gene encodes CDR1 SNHLY and CDR2 FYNNEI. V lost 7 bases and J 2 bases, leaving 18 bases between the germline ends. The CDR3 sequence is 15 residues long. CDR3 DNA sequence: TGTGCCAGCACCGAAAACGCGGGGCCAACCTACGAGCAGTACTTC. Its protein is CASTENAGPTYEQYF.

The rearrangement joins TRBV2 to TRBJ2-3; 9 nucleotides agree with TRBD2. V was clipped by 3 bases and J by 7 bases; unmatched bases: 11. CDR3 length: 16 amino acids. Germline assignment: CDR1 SNHLY and CDR2 FYNNEI. The CDR3, as DNA: TGTGCCAGCAGTGAGGGGTGGAGCGGGAGGATGAATACGCAGTATTTT. Its protein product is CASSEGWSGRMNTQYF.

The table lists this clone with a count of one. The V call is TRBV9, the J call TRBJ1-4; TRBD1 agrees at 8 bases. CDR3 length: 15 residues. Germline V gives CDR1 SGDLS, CDR2 YYNGEE. Unmatched junction bases numbered 5, after V lost 4 bases and J lost 3 bases. The CDR3, as DNA: TGTGCCAGCAGCCATCAGGGGGCGCCTAATGAAAAACTGTTTTTT. Translated: CASSHQGAPNEKLFF.

The chain links TRBV19 to TRBJ2-1; TRBD2 matches 10 bases. CDR1 is LNHDA and CDR2 is SQIVND in the germline V gene (reference sequence). The CDR3 contains 15 residues. The junction had 4 bases not matched to a gene; V was cut back by 5 bases and J by 3 bases. This CDR3 is CASSLAGGGYNEQFF. CDR3 DNA: TGTGCCAGTAGTTTAGCGGGAGGTGGCTACAATGAGCAGTTCTTC.

The CDR3 DNA reads TGTGCCAGCAGCCAAGTAATCGGGACGGATGCCTATGGCTACACCTTC. This sequence encodes CASSQVIGTDAYGYTF. The chain employs TRBV4-2 and TRBJ1-2, with D perhaps TRBD1 (5 bases). The CDR3 loop spans 16 amino acids. V was shortened by 1 base and J by 4 bases, with 16 bases between the two germline ends. Germline loops: CDR1 LGHNA, CDR2 YNFKEQ.

The chain links TRBV6-1 to TRBJ2-1; D is perhaps TRBD1 or TRBD2 (6 bases each). The germline V gene has CDR1 MNHNS and CDR2 SASEGT. CDR3 length equals 15 residues. The V end lost 6 bases, the J end lost 6 bases, and 18 bases lay between the germline ends. The DNA for the CDR3 is TGTGCCAGCAGATCCGGTTTCTCGGGGGCCAATGAGCAGTTCTTC. Translation: CASRSGFSGANEQFF.